The 21 T cell receptor beta chains presented below share a single source sample, sequenced in a study of T cell repertoires in cytomegalovirus infection. From the reads, TCRdb called clonotypes with MiXCR, one entry per CDR3 protein. Found here are 500,000 to 600,000 distinct CDR3 sequences, approximately 15% of them singletons; the top ten hold more than 20%. Specimen: CD8+ T cells from PBMCs. The source is a human donor in good health (CMV status not recorded). Some clones in this sample may be carry-over from other donors' samples.

This clonotype was recorded a few times. The chain combines TRBV28 with TRBJ2-4; D ambiguous. The germline V gene has CDR1 MDHEN and CDR2 SYDVKM. V shed 4 bases and J shed 10 bases, with 17 bases lying between them. CDR3 length: 14 residues. The CDR3 DNA sequence: TGTGCCAGCAGTTCAGACATCCCCAGGAGTATTCAGTACTTC. Residues: CASSSDIPRSIQYF.

This clonotype was detected many times. This chain links TRBV7-9 with TRBJ2-7, with 7 bases lining up with TRBD1. CDR1 and CDR2 from the germline V gene are SEHNR and FQNEAQ (reference sequence). The CDR3 is made up of 14 amino acids. Trimming cost V 6 bases and J 0 bases; bases outside gene matches: 5. The CDR3 DNA sequence: TGTGCCAGCAGAGCCGGGACAGACTCCTACGAGCAGTACTTC. Translating it yields CASRAGTDSYEQYF.

This clonotype was counted between two and nine times. This chain joins TRBV28 and TRBJ2-2, with D hard to call. Trimming removed 3 bases at V and 8 bases at J, with 16 bases between. Germline-derived CDR1 and CDR2 are MDHEN and SYDVKM. There are 15 residues in the CDR3. Here the CDR3 reads CASSFRNTLGGELFF. CDR3 DNA: TGTGCCAGCAGTTTCCGGAATACTTTAGGGGGGGAGCTGTTTTTT. Filled out from reference TRBV28 and TRBJ2-2, the complete variable domain reads DVKVTQSSRYLVKRTGEKVFLECVQDMDHENMFWYRQDPGLGLRLIYFSYDVKMKEKGDIPEGYSVSREKKERFSLILESASTNQTSMYLCASSFRNTLGGELFFGEGSRLTVL.

At least ten counts were recorded for this clonotype. V is TRBV7-2 and J is TRBJ1-5, with D unclear. In germline, CDR1 is SGHTA, CDR2 FQGNSA. CDR3 length equals 12 residues. V lost 2 bases, J lost 9 bases, and 8 bases lay in between. The chain's CDR3 is CASSLYSGPQHF. The CDR3 DNA is TGTGCCAGCAGCTTATACTCTGGGCCCCAGCATTTT.

This clonotype occurred many times. At one boundary the junction diverges from the germline segment, which might be a read error. The V gene is TRBV12-3 or TRBV12-4, the J gene TRBJ1-1; D is perhaps TRBD1 (6 bases). This CDR3 is built from 13 residues. DNA for the CDR3: TGTGCCAGCAGCTTAGGGGGGAACACTGAAGCTTTCTTT. It is translated as CASSLGGNTEAFF.

The sample holds many counts of this clonotype. The chain joins TRBV27 to TRBJ1-2; a weak D match, TRBD1 (5 bases). The CDR3 covers 13 residues. Deletions cut 3 bases from V and 6 bases from J, with 11 bases between. Germline V gives CDR1 MNHEY, CDR2 SMNVEV (reference sequence). CDR3 region: CASSFAGSHGYTF. CDR3 coding DNA: TGTGCCAGCAGTTTTGCAGGGAGTCATGGCTACACCTTC.

This clonotype was counted at least ten times. The chain has TRBV7-9 and TRBJ1-5, with D tentatively TRBD1 (5 bases). The V end was cut by 5 bases, the J end by 6 bases, with 11 bases between. The CDR3 spans 13 residues. Germline loops: CDR1 SEHNR, CDR2 FQNEAQ (reference sequence). The CDR3 DNA reads TGTGCCAGCAGCACCATAGGGACTCAGCCCCAGCATTTT. Amino acids: CASSTIGTQPQHF. Combining the CDR3 with reference TRBV7-9 and TRBJ1-5 gives the whole variable domain DTGVSQNPRHKITKRGQNVTFRCDPISEHNRLYWYRQTLGQGPEFLTYFQNEAQLEKSRLLSDRFSAERPKGSFSTLEIQRTEQGDSAMYLCASSTIGTQPQHFGDGTRLSIL.

This clonotype was detected a few times. The gene calls are TRBV29-1 and TRBJ2-3; TRBD1 might be the D (5 bases). Germline-derived CDR1 and CDR2 are SQVTM and ANQGSEA. V was cut by 2 bases and J by 1 base, with 10 bases left in between. The CDR3 totals 14 residues. CDR3 sequence (DNA): TGCAGCGTTGAAACAGGACGGGGCACAGATACGCAGTATTTT. It codes for CSVETGRGTDTQYF.

This clonotype showed up many times. V usage is TRBV24-1 and J usage is TRBJ1-1, with D unresolved. The CDR3 sequence is 13 residues long. Germline CDR1 KGHDR, CDR2 SFDVKD. Trimming removed 5 bases at V and 5 bases at J, with 11 bases between. CDR3 nucleotide sequence: TGTGCCACCAGTGGGGCGGTGGGTACTGAAGCTTTCTTT. This encodes CATSGAVGTEAFF.

This clonotype was counted only a few times. CDR3 sequence reads: CASTEHRGTGTEAFF. For the CDR3, the DNA is TGTGCCAGCACCGAACACCGAGGGACTGGGACTGAAGCTTTCTTT. The chain uses TRBV6-8 and TRBJ1-1; TRBD1 is a possible D gene (5 bases). This CDR3 has 15 amino acids. The V end was cut by 7 bases, the J end by 5 bases, with 20 bases between. Germline loops: CDR1 MNHGY, CDR2 SAAAGT.

This clonotype was counted only a few times. This chain joins TRBV6-2 or TRBV6-3 and TRBJ1-5; no clear D gene. The CDR3 sequence is 15 residues long. Germline V gene lookup returns CDR1 MNHEY and CDR2 SVGEGT. V was trimmed by 4 bases and J by 8 bases, leaving 18 bases between them. CDR3 nucleotides: TGTGCCAGCAGTTGGGAACAGTCAGAAAGGGAGCCCCAGCATTTT. Translation: CASSWEQSEREPQHF.

The chain joins TRBV2 to TRBJ2-1; D is unresolved. The CDR3 is 10 amino acids. The V end was cut by 8 bases, the J end by 6 bases, with 5 bases between. Germline V gene sequence: CDR1 SNHLY, CDR2 FYNNEI. CDR3 loop: CASVFNEQFF. CDR3 bases: TGTGCCAGCGTCTTCAATGAGCAGTTCTTC.

The V gene is TRBV6-5, the J gene TRBJ2-5; D tentatively fits TRBD1 or TRBD2 (5 bases each). CDR1 is MNHEY, CDR2 SVGAGI, per germline. The V end was cut by 6 bases, the J end by 7 bases, with 18 bases between. The CDR3 is 14 residues long. In DNA, the CDR3 is TGTGCCAGCAGACCGCCGGGACCAGGACCGACCCAGTACTTC. Its protein product is CASRPPGPGPTQYF.

The sample holds many counts of this clonotype. The CDR3 sequence: CASSLNVGLGSYYGYTF. For the CDR3, the DNA is TGTGCCAGCAGCCTTAACGTGGGACTGGGGAGTTACTATGGCTACACCTTC. The chain recombines TRBV27 with TRBJ1-2; TRBD1 is a possible D gene (5 bases). In germline, CDR1 is MNHEY, CDR2 SMNVEV (reference sequence). The V end lost 6 bases, the J end lost 3 bases, and 23 bases lay between the germline ends. The CDR3 is made up of 17 amino acids.

The chain links TRBV19 to TRBJ2-7; maybe TRBD1 (6 bases). The CDR3 has 13 residues. Germline loops: CDR1 LNHDA, CDR2 SQIVND (reference sequence). The V end was cut by 6 bases, the J end by 4 bases, with 13 bases between. As DNA, the CDR3 is TGTGCCAGTAGCAACGGACAGATTTACGAGCAGTACTTC. This codes for CASSNGQIYEQYF.

V gene TRBV12-3 or TRBV12-4 combines with J gene TRBJ2-2; TRBD1 matches at 7 bases. The length of the CDR3 is 13 residues. Trimming took 8 bases from V and 5 from J; bases not matched to a gene: 5. CDR3 region: CASRDSSTGELFF. The CDR3 DNA is TGTGCCAGCCGGGACAGTTCTACCGGGGAGCTGTTTTTT.

The chain recombines TRBV29-1 with TRBJ1-2; tentatively, D is TRBD1 (6 bases). Germline V gives CDR1 SQVTM, CDR2 ANQGSEA. V was cut by 0 bases and J by 12 bases, with 14 bases left in between. The CDR3 is made up of 12 amino acids. The CDR3 region is CSVEDQRTENTF. CDR3 DNA: TGCAGCGTTGAAGATCAGAGGACAGAGAACACCTTC.

This clonotype came up many times. The rearrangement uses TRBV5-4 and TRBJ2-1; TRBD2 matches 13 bases. Trimming cost V 4 bases and J 2 bases; bases outside gene matches: 9. Germline loops: CDR1 SGHNT, CDR2 YYREEE (reference sequence). The CDR3 loop spans 18 amino acids. CDR3 coding DNA: TGTGCCAGCAGCGCCGGGACTAGCGGGATCAGCCCCTACAATGAGCAGTTCTTC. It encodes CASSAGTSGISPYNEQFF.

At least ten counts were recorded for this clonotype. V gene TRBV14 combines with J gene TRBJ2-1, with 8 bases fitting TRBD1. The CDR3 contains 18 residues. V lost 0 bases and J lost 8; bases outside the gene matches: 15. Germline CDR1 is SGHDN and CDR2 is FVKESK. The CDR3 loop reads CASSQDWTGPSLIDEQFF. The CDR3 bases are TGTGCCAGCAGCCAAGACTGGACAGGGCCCTCCCTTATCGATGAGCAGTTCTTC.

This chain joins TRBV27 and TRBJ2-1, with D perhaps matching TRBD2 (6 bases). The CDR3 spans 15 residues. CDR1 and CDR2 from the germline V gene are MNHEY and SMNVEV (reference sequence). Trimming took off 2 bases at V and 4 bases at J, with 12 bases between the two ends. The CDR3 sequence: CASSLKTGTYNEQFF. Here the CDR3 DNA reads TGTGCCAGCAGTTTAAAAACCGGGACTTACAATGAGCAGTTCTTC.

This clonotype was seen only a few times. This chain links TRBV28 with TRBJ1-4, with D possibly matching TRBD1 (6 bases). Germline values: CDR1 MDHEN, CDR2 SYDVKM. This CDR3 contains 12 residues. Trimming pared 5 bases from V and 15 bases from J, leaving 16 bases between. The CDR3 DNA reads TGTGCCAGCAGTCCCTCAGGGGACCTAGTGTTTTTT. It encodes CASSPSGDLVFF.